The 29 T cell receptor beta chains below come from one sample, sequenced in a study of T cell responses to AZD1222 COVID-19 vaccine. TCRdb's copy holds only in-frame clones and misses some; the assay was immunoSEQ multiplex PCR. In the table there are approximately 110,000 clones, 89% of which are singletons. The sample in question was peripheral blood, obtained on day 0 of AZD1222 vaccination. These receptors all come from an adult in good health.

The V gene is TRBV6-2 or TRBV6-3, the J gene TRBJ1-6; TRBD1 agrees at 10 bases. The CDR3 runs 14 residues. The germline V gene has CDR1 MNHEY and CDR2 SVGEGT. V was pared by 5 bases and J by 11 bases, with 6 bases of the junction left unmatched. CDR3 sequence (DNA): TGTGCCAGCAGTCCATCCGACAGGGGGCCACCCCTCCACTTT. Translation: CASSPSDRGPPLHF.

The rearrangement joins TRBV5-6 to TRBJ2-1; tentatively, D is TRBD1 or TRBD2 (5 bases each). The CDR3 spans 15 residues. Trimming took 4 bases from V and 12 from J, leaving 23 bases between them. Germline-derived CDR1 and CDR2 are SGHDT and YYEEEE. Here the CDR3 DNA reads TGTGCCAGCAGCGCGGGTGGGGGTGTAGACTTTCGGCAGTTCTTC. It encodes CASSAGGGVDFRQFF.

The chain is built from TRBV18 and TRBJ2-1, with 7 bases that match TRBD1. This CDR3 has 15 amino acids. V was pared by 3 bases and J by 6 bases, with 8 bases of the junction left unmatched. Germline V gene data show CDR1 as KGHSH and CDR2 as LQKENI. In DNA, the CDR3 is TGTGCCAGCTCACCTCTAAGACAGGGACGCAATGAGCAGTTCTTC. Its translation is CASSPLRQGRNEQFF.

CDR3: CASSALLAGSTDTQYF. DNA for the CDR3: TGCGCCAGCAGTGCCCTACTAGCGGGATCCACAGATACGCAGTATTTT. The rearrangement links TRBV10-2 to TRBJ2-3; 10 nucleotides match TRBD2. The germline V gene has CDR1 WSHSY and CDR2 SAAADI. With 4 bases clipped from V and 2 bases from J, the junction kept 6 bases outside the gene matches. The CDR3 sequence is 16 residues long.

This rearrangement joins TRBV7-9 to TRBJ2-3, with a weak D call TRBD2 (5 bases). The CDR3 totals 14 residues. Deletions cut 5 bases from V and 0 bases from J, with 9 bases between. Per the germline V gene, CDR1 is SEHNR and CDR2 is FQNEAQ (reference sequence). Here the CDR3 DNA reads TGTGCCAGCAGCGCAACTAGTAGCACAGATACGCAGTATTTT. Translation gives CASSATSSTDTQYF.

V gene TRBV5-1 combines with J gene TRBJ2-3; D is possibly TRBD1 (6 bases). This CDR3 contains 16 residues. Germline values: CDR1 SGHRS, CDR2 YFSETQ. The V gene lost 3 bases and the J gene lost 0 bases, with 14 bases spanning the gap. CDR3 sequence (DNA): TGCGCCAGCAGCTCGCAGGACAGATTAAGCACAGATACGCAGTATTTT. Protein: CASSSQDRLSTDTQYF.

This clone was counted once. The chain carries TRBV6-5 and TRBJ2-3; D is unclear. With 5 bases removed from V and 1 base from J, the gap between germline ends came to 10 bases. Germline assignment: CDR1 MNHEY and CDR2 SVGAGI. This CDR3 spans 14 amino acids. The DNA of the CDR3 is TGTGCCAGCAGTCTGAGTACGGGCACAGATACGCAGTATTTT. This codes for CASSLSTGTDTQYF.

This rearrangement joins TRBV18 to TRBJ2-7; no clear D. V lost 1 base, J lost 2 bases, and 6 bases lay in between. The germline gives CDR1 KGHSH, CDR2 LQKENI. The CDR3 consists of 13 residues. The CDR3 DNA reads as TGTGCCAGCTCACCACTGGATACCTACGAGCAGTACTTC. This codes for CASSPLDTYEQYF. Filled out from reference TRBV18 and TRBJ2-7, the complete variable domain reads NAGVMQNPRHLVRRRGQEARLRCSPMKGHSHVYWYRQLPEEGLKFMVYLQKENIIDESGMPKERFSAEFPKEGPSILRIQQVVRGDSAAYFCASSPLDTYEQYFGPGTRLTVT.

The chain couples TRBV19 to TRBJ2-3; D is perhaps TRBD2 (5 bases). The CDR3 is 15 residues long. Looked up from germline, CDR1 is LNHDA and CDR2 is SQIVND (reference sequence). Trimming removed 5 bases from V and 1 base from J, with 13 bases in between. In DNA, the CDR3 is TGTGCCAGTAGTGGAGGTAGGGCCCGCACAGATACGCAGTATTTT. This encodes CASSGGRARTDTQYF.

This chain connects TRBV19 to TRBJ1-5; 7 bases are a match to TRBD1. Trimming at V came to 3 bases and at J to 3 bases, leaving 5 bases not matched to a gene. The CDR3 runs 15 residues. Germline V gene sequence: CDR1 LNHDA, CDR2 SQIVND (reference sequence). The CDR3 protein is CASSIFDRANQPQHF. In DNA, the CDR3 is TGTGCCAGTAGTATTTTTGACAGGGCCAATCAGCCCCAGCATTTT.

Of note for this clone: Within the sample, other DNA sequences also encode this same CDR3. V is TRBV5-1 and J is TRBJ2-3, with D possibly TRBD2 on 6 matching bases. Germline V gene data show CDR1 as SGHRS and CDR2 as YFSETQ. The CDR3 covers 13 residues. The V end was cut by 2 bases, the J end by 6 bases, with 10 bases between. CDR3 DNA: TGCGCCAGCAGCTTCCCGGGAGAGGATACGCAGTATTTT. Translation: CASSFPGEDTQYF.

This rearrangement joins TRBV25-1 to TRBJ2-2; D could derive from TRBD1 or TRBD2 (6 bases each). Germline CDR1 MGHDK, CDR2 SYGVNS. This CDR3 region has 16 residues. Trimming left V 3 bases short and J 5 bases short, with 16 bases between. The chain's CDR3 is CASSDMSQGRTGELFF. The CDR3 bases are TGTGCCAGCAGTGATATGAGTCAGGGGAGGACCGGGGAGCTGTTTTTT.

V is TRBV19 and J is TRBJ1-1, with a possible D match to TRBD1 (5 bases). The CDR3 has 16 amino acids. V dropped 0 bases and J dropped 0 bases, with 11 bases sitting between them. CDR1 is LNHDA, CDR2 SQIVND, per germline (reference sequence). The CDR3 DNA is TGTGCCAGTAGTATAGATTTGGGGGGTTTGAACACTGAAGCTTTCTTT. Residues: CASSIDLGGLNTEAFF.

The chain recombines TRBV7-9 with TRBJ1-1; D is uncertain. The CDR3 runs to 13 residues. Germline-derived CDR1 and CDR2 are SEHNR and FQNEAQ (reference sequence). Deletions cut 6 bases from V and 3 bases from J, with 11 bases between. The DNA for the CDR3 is TGTGCCAGCAGAACCGGAAGGGACACTGAAGCTTTCTTT. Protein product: CASRTGRDTEAFF.

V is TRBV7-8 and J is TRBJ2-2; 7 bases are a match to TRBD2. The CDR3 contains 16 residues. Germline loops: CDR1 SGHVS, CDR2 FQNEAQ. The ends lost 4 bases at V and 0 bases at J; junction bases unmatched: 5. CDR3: CASSSPSGANTGELFF. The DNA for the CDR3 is TGTGCCAGCAGCTCTCCTAGCGGAGCGAACACCGGGGAGCTGTTTTTT.

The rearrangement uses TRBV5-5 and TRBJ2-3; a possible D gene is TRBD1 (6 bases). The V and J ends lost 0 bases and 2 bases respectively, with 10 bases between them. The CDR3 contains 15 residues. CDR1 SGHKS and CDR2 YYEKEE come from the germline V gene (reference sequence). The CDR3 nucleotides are TGTGCCAGCAGCTTGGACAGGGTTACCACAGATACGCAGTATTTT. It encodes CASSLDRVTTDTQYF.

Here the CDR3 reads CASSTGKNSPLHF. The CDR3 DNA sequence: TGTGCCAGCAGTACAGGGAAGAATTCACCCCTCCACTTT. This chain uses TRBV27 with TRBJ1-6; D is possibly TRBD1 (6 bases). Trimming took off 5 bases at V and 7 bases at J, with 9 bases between the two ends. Germline-derived CDR1 and CDR2 are MNHEY and SMNVEV (reference sequence). The CDR3 has 13 residues.

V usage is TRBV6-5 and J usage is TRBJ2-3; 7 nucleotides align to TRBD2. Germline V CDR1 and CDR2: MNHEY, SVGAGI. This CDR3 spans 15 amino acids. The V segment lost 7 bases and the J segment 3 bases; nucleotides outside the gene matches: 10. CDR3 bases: TGTGCCAGCACTCGAGGTCCGGGGGGAACAGATACGCAGTATTTT. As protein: CASTRGPGGTDTQYF.

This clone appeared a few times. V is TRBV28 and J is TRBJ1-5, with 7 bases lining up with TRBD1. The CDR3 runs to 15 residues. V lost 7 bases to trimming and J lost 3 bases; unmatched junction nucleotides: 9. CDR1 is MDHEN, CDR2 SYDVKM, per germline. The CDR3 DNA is TGTGCCAGCACTCCTTGGGGACAGCCCAATCAGCCCCAGCATTTT. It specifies CASTPWGQPNQPQHF.

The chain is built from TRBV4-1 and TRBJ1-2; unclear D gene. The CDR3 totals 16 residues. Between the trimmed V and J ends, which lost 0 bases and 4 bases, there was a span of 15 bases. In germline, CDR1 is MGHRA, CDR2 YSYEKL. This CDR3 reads CASSQEIVQRPYGYTF. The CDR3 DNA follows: TGCGCCAGCAGCCAAGAGATAGTGCAGCGCCCCTATGGCTACACCTTC.

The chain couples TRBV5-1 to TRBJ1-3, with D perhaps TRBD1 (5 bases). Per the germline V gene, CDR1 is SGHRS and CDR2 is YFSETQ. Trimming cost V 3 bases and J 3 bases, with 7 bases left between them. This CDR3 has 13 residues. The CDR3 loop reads CASSYGGGNTIYF. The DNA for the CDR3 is TGCGCCAGCAGCTATGGGGGTGGAAACACCATATATTTT.

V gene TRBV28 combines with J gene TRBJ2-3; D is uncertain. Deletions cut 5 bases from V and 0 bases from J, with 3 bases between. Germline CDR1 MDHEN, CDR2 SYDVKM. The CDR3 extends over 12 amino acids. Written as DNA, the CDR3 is TGTGCCAGCAGTCTCAGCACAGATACGCAGTATTTT. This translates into CASSLSTDTQYF.

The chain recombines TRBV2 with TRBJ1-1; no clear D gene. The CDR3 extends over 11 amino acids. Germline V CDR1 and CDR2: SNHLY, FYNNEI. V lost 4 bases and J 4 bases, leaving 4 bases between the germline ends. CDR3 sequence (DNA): TGTGCCAGCAGTGGGGGCACTGAAGCTTTCTTT. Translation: CASSGGTEAFF.

In nucleotides, the CDR3 is TGTGCCAGTAGCAGCGGACAGGGGGGCAATCAGCCCCAGCATTTT. This translates into CASSSGQGGNQPQHF. The genes are TRBV19 and TRBJ1-5; TRBD1 matches at 10 bases. Germline CDR1 reads LNHDA; CDR2 reads SQIVND (reference sequence). This CDR3 comprises 15 residues. Trimming cost V 6 bases and J 2 bases; bases outside gene matches: 4. Variable domain in full (rest from reference TRBV19 and TRBJ1-5): DGGITQSPKYLFRKEGQNVTLSCEQNLNHDAMYWYRQDPGQGLRLIYYSQIVNDFQKGDIAEGYSVSREKKESFPLTVTSAQKNPTAFYLCASSSGQGGNQPQHFGDGTRLSIL.

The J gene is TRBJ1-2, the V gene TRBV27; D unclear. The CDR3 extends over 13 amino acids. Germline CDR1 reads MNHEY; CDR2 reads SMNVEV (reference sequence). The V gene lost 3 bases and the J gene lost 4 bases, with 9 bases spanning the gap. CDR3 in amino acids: CASSLKGAYGYTF. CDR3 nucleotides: TGTGCCAGCAGTTTGAAGGGAGCCTATGGCTACACCTTC.

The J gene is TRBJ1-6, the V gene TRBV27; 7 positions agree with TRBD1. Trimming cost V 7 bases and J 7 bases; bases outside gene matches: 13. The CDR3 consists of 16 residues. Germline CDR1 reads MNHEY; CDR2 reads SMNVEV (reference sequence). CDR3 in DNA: TGTGCCAGCAAGGAGGGGCTGGACAGGCCGAATTCACCCCTCCACTTT. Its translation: CASKEGLDRPNSPLHF.

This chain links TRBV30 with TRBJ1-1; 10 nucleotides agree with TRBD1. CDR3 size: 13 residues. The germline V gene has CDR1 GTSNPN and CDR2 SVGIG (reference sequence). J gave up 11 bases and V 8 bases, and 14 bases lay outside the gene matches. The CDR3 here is CASRQGTGEGAFF. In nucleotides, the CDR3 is TGTGCCAGCAGACAAGGGACAGGGGAGGGGGCTTTCTTT.

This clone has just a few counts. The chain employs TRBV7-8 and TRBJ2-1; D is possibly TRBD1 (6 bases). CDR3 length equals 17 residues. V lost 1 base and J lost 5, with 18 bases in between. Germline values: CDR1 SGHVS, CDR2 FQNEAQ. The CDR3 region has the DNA TGTGCCAGCAGCTTAGTGGAGACAGGAAAGGGCAACAATGAGCAGTTCTTC. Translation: CASSLVETGKGNNEQFF. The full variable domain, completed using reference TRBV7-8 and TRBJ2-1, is GAGVSQSPRYKVAKRGQDVALRCDPISGHVSLFWYQQALGQGPEFLTYFQNEAQLDKSGLPSDRFFAERPEGSVSTLKIQRTQQEDSAVYLCASSLVETGKGNNEQFFGPGTRLTVL.

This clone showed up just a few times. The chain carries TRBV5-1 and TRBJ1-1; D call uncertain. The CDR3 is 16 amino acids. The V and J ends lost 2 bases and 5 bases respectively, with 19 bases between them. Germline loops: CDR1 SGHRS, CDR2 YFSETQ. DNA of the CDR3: TGCGCCAGCAGCTTACACCCTGGACGGACGTCAACTGAAGCTTTCTTT. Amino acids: CASSLHPGRTSTEAFF.